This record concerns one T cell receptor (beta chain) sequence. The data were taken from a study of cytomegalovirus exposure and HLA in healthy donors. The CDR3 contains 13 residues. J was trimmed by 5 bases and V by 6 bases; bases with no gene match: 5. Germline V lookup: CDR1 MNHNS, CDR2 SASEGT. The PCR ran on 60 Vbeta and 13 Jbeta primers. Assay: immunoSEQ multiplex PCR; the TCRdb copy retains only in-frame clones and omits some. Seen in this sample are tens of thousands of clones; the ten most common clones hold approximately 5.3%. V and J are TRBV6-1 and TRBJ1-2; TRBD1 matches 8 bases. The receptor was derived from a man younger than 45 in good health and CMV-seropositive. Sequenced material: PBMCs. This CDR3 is CASSAGGAYGYTF. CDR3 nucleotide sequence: TGTGCCAGCAGCGCAGGGGGCGCGTATGGCTACACCTTC.